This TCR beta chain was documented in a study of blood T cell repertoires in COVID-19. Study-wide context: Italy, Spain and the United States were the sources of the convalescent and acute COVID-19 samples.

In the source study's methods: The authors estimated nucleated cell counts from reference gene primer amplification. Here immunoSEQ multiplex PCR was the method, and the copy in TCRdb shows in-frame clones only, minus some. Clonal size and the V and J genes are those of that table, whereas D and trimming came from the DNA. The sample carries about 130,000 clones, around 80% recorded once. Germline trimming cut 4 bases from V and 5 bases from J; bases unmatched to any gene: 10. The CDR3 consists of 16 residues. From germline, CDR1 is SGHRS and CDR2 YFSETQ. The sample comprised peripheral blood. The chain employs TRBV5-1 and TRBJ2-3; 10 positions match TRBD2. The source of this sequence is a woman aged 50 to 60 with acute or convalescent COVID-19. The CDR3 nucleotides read TGCGCCAGCAGCAGGAGGGCTAGCGGGGGTGGAGATACGCAGTATTTT. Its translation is CASSRRASGGGDTQYF. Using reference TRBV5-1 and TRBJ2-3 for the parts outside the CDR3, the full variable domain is KAGVTQTPRYLIKTRGQQVTLSCSPISGHRSVSWYQQTPGQGLQFLFEYFSETQRNKGNFPGRFSGRQFSNSRSEMNVSTLELGDSALYLCASSRRASGGGDTQYFGPGTRLTVL.